This entry is about one T cell receptor beta chain. The junction does not match germline at one end; this may be a read error. This table comes from immunoSEQ multiplex PCR, and its TCRdb copy is limited to in-frame clones, with some not included. Of 70,000 or so clones detected, less than 99% appear once; the ten largest clones hold over 0.2%. The source of the sample is a study of technical replicates of blood from several donors. Germline CDR1 WSHSY, CDR2 SAAADI. The CDR3 totals 13 residues. V gene TRBV10-2 combines with J gene TRBJ1-4; perhaps TRBD1 as D (5 bases). The sample was T cells isolated from PBMCs. This clonotype originated in a human donor in good health. For the CDR3, the DNA is TGCGCCAGCAGTATTTCGGACAATGCAAAACTGTTTTTT. Its protein is CASSISDNAKLFF.